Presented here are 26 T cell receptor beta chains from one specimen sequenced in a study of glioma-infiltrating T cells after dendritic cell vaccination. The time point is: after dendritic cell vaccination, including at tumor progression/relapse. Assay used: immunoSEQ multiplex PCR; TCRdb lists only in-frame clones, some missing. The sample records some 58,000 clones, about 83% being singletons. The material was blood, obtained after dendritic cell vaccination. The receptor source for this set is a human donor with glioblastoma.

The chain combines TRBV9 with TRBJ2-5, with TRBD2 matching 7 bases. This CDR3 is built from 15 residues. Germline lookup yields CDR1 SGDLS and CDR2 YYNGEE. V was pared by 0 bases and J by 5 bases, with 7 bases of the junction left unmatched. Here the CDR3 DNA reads TGTGCCAGCAGCGTAGGGGGAGGGAGGGACGAGACCCAGTACTTC. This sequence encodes CASSVGGGRDETQYF.

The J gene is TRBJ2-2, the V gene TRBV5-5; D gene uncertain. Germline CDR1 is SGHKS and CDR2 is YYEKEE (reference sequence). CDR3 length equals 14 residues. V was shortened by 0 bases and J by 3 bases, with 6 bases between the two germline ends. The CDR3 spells CASSLETDTGELFF. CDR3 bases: TGTGCCAGCAGCTTGGAAACGGACACCGGGGAGCTGTTTTTT. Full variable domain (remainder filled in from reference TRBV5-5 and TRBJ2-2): DAGVTQSPTHLIKTRGQQVTLRCSPISGHKSVSWYQQVLGQGPQFIFQYYEKEERGRGNFPDRFSARQFPNYSSELNVNALLLGDSALYLCASSLETDTGELFFGEGSRLTVL.

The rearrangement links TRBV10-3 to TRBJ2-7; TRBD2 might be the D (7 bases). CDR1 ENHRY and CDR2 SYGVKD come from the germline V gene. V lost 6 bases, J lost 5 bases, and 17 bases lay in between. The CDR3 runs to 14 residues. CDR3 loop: CAISSIAGADEQYF. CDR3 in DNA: TGTGCCATCAGCTCCATCGCGGGGGCAGACGAGCAGTACTTC.

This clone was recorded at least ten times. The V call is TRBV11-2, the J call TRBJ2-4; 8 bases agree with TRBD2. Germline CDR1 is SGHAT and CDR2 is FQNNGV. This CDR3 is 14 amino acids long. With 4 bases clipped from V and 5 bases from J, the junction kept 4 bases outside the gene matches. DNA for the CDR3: TGTGCCAGCAGCTCCGACGGGGGGGAAAACATTCAGTACTTC. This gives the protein CASSSDGGENIQYF.

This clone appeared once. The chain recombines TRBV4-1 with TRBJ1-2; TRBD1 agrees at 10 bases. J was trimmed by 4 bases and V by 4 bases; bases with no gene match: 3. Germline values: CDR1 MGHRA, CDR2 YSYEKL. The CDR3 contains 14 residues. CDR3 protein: CASSRTGGGYGYTF. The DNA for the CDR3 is TGCGCCAGCAGCCGGACAGGGGGAGGCTATGGCTACACCTTC.

The CDR3 loop reads CAWSVGSGDGYTF. CDR3 in DNA: TGTGCCTGGAGTGTAGGTTCAGGGGATGGCTACACCTTC. V usage is TRBV30 and J usage is TRBJ1-2; the D gene is possibly TRBD1 (6 bases). The germline gives CDR1 GTSNPN, CDR2 SVGIG (reference sequence). This CDR3 contains 13 residues. Trimming took off 0 bases at V and 6 bases at J, with 11 bases between the two ends.

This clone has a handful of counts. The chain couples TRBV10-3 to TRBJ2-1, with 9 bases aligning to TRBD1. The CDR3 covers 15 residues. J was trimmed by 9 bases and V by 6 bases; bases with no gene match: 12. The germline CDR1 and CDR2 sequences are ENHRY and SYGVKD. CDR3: CAISLGQGHGSEQFF. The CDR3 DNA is TGTGCCATCAGCCTGGGACAGGGACACGGGAGTGAGCAGTTCTTC.

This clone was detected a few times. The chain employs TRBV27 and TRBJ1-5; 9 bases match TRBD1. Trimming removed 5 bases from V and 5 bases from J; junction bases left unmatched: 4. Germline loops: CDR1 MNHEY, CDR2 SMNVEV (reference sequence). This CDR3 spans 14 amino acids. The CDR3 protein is CASSPRQGDQPQHF. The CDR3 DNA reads TGTGCCAGCAGTCCCCGACAGGGGGATCAGCCCCAGCATTTT.

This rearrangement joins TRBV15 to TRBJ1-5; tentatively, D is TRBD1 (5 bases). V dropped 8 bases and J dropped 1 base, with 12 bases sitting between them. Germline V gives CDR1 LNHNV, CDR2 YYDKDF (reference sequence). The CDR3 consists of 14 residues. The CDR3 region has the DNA TGTGCCACCTCGGGGGTAATGAGCAATCAGCCCCAGCATTTT. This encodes CATSGVMSNQPQHF.

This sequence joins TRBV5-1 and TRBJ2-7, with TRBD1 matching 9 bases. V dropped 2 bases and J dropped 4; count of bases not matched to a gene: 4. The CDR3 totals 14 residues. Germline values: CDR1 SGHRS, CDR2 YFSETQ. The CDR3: CASSFGTGLYEQYF. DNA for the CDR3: TGCGCCAGCAGCTTTGGGACAGGGTTATACGAGCAGTACTTC.

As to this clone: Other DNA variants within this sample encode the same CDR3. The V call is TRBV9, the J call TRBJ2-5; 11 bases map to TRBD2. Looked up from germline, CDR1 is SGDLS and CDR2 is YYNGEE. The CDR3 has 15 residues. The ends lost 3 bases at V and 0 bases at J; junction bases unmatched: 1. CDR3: CASSAGLADQETQYF. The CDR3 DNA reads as TGTGCCAGCAGCGCGGGACTAGCGGACCAAGAGACCCAGTACTTC.

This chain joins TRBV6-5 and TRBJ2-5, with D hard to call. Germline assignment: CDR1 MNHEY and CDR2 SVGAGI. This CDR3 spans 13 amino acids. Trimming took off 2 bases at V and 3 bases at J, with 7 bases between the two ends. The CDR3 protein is CASSYLAEETQYF. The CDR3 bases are TGTGCCAGCAGTTACCTGGCGGAAGAGACCCAGTACTTC.

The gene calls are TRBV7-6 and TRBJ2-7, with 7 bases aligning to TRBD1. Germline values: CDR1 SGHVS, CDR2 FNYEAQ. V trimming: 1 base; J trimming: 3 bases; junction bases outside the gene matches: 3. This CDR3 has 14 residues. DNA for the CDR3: TGTGCCAGCAGCTTAGACAGGGGCGGCTACGAGCAGTACTTC. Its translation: CASSLDRGGYEQYF.

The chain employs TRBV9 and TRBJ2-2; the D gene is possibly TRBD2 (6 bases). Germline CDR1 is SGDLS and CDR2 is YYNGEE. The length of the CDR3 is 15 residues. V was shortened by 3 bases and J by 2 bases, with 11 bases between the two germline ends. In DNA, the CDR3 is TGTGCCAGCAGCGCATGGAGGGAAAACACCGGGGAGCTGTTTTTT. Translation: CASSAWRENTGELFF.

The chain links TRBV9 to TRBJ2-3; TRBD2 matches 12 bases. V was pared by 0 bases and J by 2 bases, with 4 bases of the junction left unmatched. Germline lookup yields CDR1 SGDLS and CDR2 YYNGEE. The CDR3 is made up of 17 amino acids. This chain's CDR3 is CASSVASGGEITDTQYF. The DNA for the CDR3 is TGTGCCAGCAGCGTAGCTAGCGGGGGGGAAATCACAGATACGCAGTATTTT.

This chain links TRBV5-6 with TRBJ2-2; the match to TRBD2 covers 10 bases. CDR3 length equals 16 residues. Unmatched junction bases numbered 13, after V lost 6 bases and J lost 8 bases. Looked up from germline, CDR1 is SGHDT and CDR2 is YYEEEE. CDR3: CASTKFSGGERGELFF. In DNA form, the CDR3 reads TGTGCCAGCACCAAATTCAGCGGGGGGGAAAGAGGGGAGCTGTTTTTT.

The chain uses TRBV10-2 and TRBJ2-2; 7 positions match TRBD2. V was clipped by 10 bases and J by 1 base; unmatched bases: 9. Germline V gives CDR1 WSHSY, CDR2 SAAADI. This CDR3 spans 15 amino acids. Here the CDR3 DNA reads TGCGCCACCTGGCAGTCGGGGGGGAACACCGGGGAGCTGTTTTTT. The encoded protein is CATWQSGGNTGELFF.

The CDR3 spells CASSVSDSRIHEQYF. Here the CDR3 DNA reads TGTGCCAGCAGCGTATCCGACAGCAGGATCCACGAGCAGTACTTC. The genes are TRBV9 and TRBJ2-7; D may be TRBD1 (5 bases). This CDR3 is 15 amino acids long. V was trimmed by 1 base and J by 5 bases, leaving 16 bases between them. Germline V CDR1 and CDR2: SGDLS, YYNGEE.

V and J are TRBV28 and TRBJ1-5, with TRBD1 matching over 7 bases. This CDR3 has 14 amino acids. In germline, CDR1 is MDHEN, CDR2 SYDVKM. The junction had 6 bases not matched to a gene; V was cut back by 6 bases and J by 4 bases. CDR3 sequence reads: CASSSGGTNQPQHF. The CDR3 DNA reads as TGTGCCAGCAGCTCAGGGGGTACTAATCAGCCCCAGCATTTT.

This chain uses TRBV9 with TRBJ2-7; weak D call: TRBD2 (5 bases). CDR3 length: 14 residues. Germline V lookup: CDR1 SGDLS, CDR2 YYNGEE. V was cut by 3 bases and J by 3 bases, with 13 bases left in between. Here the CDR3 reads CASSAGLTGYEQYF. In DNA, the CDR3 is TGTGCCAGCAGCGCCGGACTTACGGGCTACGAGCAGTACTTC.

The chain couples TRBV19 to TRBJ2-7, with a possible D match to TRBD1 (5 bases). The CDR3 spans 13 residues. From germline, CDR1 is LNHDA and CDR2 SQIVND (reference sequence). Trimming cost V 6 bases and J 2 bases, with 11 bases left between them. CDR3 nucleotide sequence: TGTGCCAGTAGCCCGACAGCCGCCTACGAGCAGTACTTC. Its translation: CASSPTAAYEQYF.

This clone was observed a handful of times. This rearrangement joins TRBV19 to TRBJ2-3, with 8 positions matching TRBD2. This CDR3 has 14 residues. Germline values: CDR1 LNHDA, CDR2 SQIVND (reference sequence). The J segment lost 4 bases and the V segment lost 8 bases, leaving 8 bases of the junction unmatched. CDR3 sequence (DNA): TGTGCCAGTGCAACTAGCGGCCGACCAGATACGCAGTATTTT. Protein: CASATSGRPDTQYF.

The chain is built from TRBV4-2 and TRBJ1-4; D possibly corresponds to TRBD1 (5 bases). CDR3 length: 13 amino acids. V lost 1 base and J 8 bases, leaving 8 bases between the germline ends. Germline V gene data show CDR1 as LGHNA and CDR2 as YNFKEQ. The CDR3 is CASSQARGEKLFF. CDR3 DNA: TGTGCCAGCAGCCAAGCTCGGGGGGAAAAACTGTTTTTT.

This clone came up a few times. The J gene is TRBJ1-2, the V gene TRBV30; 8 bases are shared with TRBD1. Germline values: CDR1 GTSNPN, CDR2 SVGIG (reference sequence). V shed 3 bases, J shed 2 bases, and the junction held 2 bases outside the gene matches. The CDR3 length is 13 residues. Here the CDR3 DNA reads TGTGCCTGGAGCAGGGGGCTAAACTATGGCTACACCTTC. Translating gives CAWSRGLNYGYTF.

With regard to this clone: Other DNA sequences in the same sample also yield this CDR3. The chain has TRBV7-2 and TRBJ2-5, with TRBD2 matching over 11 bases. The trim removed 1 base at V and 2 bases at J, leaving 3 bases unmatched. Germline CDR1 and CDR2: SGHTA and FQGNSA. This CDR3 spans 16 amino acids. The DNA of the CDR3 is TGTGCCAGCAGCTTAGGGCTAGCGGGGGGTCAAGAGACCCAGTACTTC. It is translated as CASSLGLAGGQETQYF.

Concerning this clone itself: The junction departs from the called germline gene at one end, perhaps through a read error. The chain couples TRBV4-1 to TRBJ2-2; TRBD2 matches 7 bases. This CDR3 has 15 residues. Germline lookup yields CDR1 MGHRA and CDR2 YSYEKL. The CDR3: CASSQGLVTAGELFF. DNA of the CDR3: TGCGCCAGCAGTCAAGGACTAGTCACTGCCGGGGAGCTGTTTTTT.